This T cell receptor (beta chain) was sequenced during a study of T cell changes during pregnancy in multiple sclerosis. Germline assignment: CDR1 SEHNR and CDR2 FQNEAQ (reference sequence). This CDR3 spans 11 amino acids. Generated by immunoSEQ multiplex PCR, the TCRdb table keeps only in-frame clones and is missing some. Of 65,000 to 75,000 clones in the sample, around nine tenths were seen once. The TCR comes from a female donor in good health, enrolled as a control in a pregnancy study. This sequence joins TRBV7-9 and TRBJ2-1; D remains ambiguous. The source material was peripheral blood, sampled in the third trimester of pregnancy. The CDR3 DNA is TGTGCGGGCACAAGTTACAATGAGCAGTTCTTC. Its protein is CAGTSYNEQFF.